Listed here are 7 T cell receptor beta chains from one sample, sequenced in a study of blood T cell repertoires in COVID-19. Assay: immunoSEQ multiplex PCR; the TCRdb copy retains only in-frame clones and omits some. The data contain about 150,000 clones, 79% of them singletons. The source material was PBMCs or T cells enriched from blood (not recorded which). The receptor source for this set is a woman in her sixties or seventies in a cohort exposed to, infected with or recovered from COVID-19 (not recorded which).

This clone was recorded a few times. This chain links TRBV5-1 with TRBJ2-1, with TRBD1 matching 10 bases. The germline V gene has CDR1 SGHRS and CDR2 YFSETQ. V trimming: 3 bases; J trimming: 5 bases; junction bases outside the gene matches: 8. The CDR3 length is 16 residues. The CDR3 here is CASSSRAGTGDNEQFF. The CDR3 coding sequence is TGCGCCAGCAGCTCCCGAGCCGGGACAGGGGACAATGAGCAGTTCTTC.

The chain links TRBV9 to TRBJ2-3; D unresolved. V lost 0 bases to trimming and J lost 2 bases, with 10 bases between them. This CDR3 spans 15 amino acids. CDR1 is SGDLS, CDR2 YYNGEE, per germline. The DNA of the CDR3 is TGTGCCAGCAGCGTAGTCGGGTATGACACAGATACGCAGTATTTT. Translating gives CASSVVGYDTDTQYF.

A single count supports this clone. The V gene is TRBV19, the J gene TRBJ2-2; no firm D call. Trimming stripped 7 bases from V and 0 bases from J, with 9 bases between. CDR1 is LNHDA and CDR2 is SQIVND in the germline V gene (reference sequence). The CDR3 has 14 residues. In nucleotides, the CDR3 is TGTGCCAGTAAGCCCAGCGCGAACACCGGGGAGCTGTTTTTT. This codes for CASKPSANTGELFF.

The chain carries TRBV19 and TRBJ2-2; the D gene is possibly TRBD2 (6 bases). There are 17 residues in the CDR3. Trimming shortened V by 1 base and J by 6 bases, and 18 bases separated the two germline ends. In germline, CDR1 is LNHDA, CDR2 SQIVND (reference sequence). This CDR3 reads CASSIGPLKRVAGELFF. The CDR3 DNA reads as TGTGCCAGTAGTATAGGGCCGCTCAAGCGGGTCGCCGGGGAGCTGTTTTTT.

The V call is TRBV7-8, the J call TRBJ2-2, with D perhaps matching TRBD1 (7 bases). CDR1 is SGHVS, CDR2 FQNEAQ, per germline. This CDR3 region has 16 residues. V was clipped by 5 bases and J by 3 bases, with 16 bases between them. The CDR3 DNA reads TGTGCCAGCAGCCGCGGGGTAGGGGGCTACACCGGGGAGCTGTTTTTT. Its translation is CASSRGVGGYTGELFF. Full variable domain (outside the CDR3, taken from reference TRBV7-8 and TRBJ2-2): GAGVSQSPRYKVAKRGQDVALRCDPISGHVSLFWYQQALGQGPEFLTYFQNEAQLDKSGLPSDRFFAERPEGSVSTLKIQRTQQEDSAVYLCASSRGVGGYTGELFFGEGSRLTVL.

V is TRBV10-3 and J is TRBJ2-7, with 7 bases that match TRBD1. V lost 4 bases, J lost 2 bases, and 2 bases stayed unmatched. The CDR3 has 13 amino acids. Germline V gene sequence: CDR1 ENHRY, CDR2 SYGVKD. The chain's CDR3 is CAISGDSTYEQYF. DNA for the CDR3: TGTGCCATCAGTGGGGACAGCACCTACGAGCAGTACTTC.

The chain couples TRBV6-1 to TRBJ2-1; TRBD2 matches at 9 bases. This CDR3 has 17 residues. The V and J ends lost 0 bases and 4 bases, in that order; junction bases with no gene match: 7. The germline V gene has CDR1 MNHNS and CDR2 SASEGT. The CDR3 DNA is TGTGCCAGCAGTGAAGCACCCCTAGCGGGACCGTACAATGAGCAGTTCTTC. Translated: CASSEAPLAGPYNEQFF.